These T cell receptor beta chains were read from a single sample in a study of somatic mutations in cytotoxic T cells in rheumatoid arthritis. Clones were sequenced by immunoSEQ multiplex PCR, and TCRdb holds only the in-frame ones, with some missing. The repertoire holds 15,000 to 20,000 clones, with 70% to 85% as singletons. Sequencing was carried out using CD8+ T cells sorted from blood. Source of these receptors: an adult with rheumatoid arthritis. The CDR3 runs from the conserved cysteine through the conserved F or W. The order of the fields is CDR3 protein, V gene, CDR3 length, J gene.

CDR3: CASSSPGDTQYF
V: TRBV13
length: 12
J: TRBJ2-3

CDR3: CASSDSAFGRSPLHF
V: TRBV6-4
length: 15
J: TRBJ1-6

CDR3: CASSYSDRGHQYF
V: TRBV6-5
length: 13
J: TRBJ2-7

CDR3: CASSPMGLGTQYF
V: TRBV27
length: 13
J: TRBJ2-3

CDR3: CASSSIQNLDYEQYF
V: TRBV7-8
length: 15
J: TRBJ2-7

CDR3: CASTKPRTGELFF
V: TRBV6-5
length: 13
J: TRBJ2-2

CDR3: CASSFRQGTDQPQHF
V: TRBV4-1
length: 15
J: TRBJ1-5

CDR3: CASSVDLYNSPLHF
V: TRBV9
length: 14
J: TRBJ1-6

CDR3: CASSVTSGGFDTQYF
V: TRBV19
length: 15
J: TRBJ2-3

CDR3: CASSLAGQGSNEKLFF
V: TRBV5-1
length: 16
J: TRBJ1-4

CDR3: CAWSAGQVNQPQHF
V: TRBV30
length: 14
J: TRBJ1-5

CDR3: CASSQTGQGESPLHF
V: TRBV4-1
length: 15
J: TRBJ1-6

CDR3: CASREKAYSGNTIYF
V: TRBV6-5
length: 15
J: TRBJ1-3

CDR3: CASSQDRSTEAFF
V: TRBV4-2
length: 13
J: TRBJ1-1

CDR3: CASSLLAGALDTQYF
V: TRBV28
length: 15
J: TRBJ2-3

CDR3: CASSLISGPGKEQYF
V: TRBV27
length: 15
J: TRBJ2-7

CDR3: CASSLGGGLDRGQPQHF
V: TRBV7-8
length: 17
J: TRBJ1-5

CDR3: CASSDSTGGGGLQYF
V: TRBV6-4
length: 15
J: TRBJ2-3

CDR3: CASSWSGGYEQYF
V: TRBV7-9
length: 13
J: TRBJ2-7

CDR3: CASIRRGRNTEAFF
V: TRBV6-5
length: 14
J: TRBJ1-1

CDR3: CASSQVGNEQFF
V: TRBV4-1
length: 12
J: TRBJ2-1

CDR3: CATSDGLGETQYF
V: TRBV15
length: 13
J: TRBJ2-5

CDR3: CASSYSPGGQRYGYTF
V: TRBV6-5
length: 16
J: TRBJ1-2

CDR3: CASSDNNYGYTF
V: TRBV6-4
length: 12
J: TRBJ1-2

CDR3: CATSREGEADTQYF
V: TRBV15
length: 14
J: TRBJ2-3

CDR3: CASSVWGSSYEQYF
V: TRBV5-4
length: 14
J: TRBJ2-7

CDR3: CASSLDRKNTEAFF
V: TRBV7-9
length: 14
J: TRBJ1-1

CDR3: CASSSKPGGAGELFF
V: TRBV11-2
length: 15
J: TRBJ2-2

CDR3: CASSYRNNSPLHF
V: TRBV28
length: 13
J: TRBJ1-6

CDR3: CASSALGQNTEAFF
V: TRBV6-6
length: 14
J: TRBJ1-1

CDR3: CASGQFLLVSGNTIYF
V: TRBV6-4
length: 16
J: TRBJ1-3

CDR3: CASSYNQRTEAFF
V: TRBV6-5
length: 13
J: TRBJ1-1

CDR3: CASSPPVGSGNTIYF
V: TRBV9
length: 15
J: TRBJ1-3

CDR3: CAWSVGQGNSPLHF
V: TRBV30
length: 14
J: TRBJ1-6

CDR3: CSVESPGEDYEQYF
V: TRBV29-1
length: 14
J: TRBJ2-7

CDR3: CASDGLAGGTDTQYF
V: TRBV6-1
length: 15
J: TRBJ2-3

CDR3: CASSLRDGYEQYF
V: TRBV6-6
length: 13
J: TRBJ2-7

CDR3: CSVNLGDPNYGYTF
V: TRBV29-1
length: 14
J: TRBJ1-2

CDR3: CASSLRDGNSPLHF
V: TRBV7-9
length: 14
J: TRBJ1-6

CDR3: CASRYRDRGQPQHF
V: TRBV28
length: 14
J: TRBJ1-5

CDR3: CASRSGDSPLHF
V: TRBV5-8
length: 12
J: TRBJ1-6

CDR3: CASSSPGGGSPLHF
V: TRBV7-9
length: 14
J: TRBJ1-6

CDR3: CASSVEPLRHYEQYF
V: TRBV5-1
length: 15
J: TRBJ2-7

CDR3: CASMGGNYGYTF
V: TRBV2
length: 12
J: TRBJ1-2

CDR3: CASSGTVQETQYF
V: TRBV19
length: 13
J: TRBJ2-5

CDR3: CASRGRRDIDQPQHF
V: TRBV2
length: 15
J: TRBJ1-5

CDR3: CASSDSGDRGSDEQFF
V: TRBV6-4
length: 16
J: TRBJ2-1

CDR3: CASSLVGDKNTEAFF
V: TRBV5-1
length: 15
J: TRBJ1-1

CDR3: CAWTLDGGSYNSPLHF
V: TRBV30
length: 16
J: TRBJ1-6